This record concerns one T cell receptor (beta chain) sequence. The antigen remains undetermined. This entry belongs to a study of radiotherapy plus CTLA-4 blockade in lung cancer. Study-wide points: Clones of tumor-derived TCRs expanded in blood after radiotherapy plus ipilimumab. Per reports, early blood T cell clone dynamics, plus interferon-beta, forecast response most strongly.

TCRdb keeps only in-frame clones here, not all; method: immunoSEQ multiplex PCR. The sample includes approximately 47,000 clones, more than 60% of them seen just once. CDR3 length: 15 residues. Germline V gives CDR1 SEHNR, CDR2 FQNEAQ (reference sequence). V lost 1 base and J 8 bases, leaving 17 bases between the germline ends. Here the sequenced sample was peripheral blood, taken from a patient treated with radiotherapy plus ipilimumab. The rearrangement joins TRBV7-9 to TRBJ1-2, with D unresolved. The receptor was isolated from a human donor with non-small cell lung cancer who had a partial response to radiotherapy plus ipilimumab. CDR3 residues: CASSLGGSSPTGYTF. The CDR3 coding sequence is TGTGCCAGCAGCTTAGGAGGAAGCTCCCCTACCGGCTACACCTTC.